These 31 T cell receptor beta chains were all obtained from the same sample, sequenced in a study of T cell responses to AZD1222 COVID-19 vaccine. Assay used: immunoSEQ multiplex PCR; TCRdb lists only in-frame clones, some missing. The sample contains about 140,000 clones, approximately 91% of which appear only once. Material: peripheral blood, obtained 28 days after the second AZD1222 dose. The receptors were gathered from an adult who received the AZD1222 COVID-19 vaccine.

This chain connects TRBV3-1 (or the pseudogene TRBV3-2) to TRBJ2-7; D may match TRBD1 or TRBD2 (5 bases each). The CDR3 is 14 amino acids. V shed 4 bases and J shed 0 bases, with 10 bases lying between them. Germline V lookup: CDR1 LGHDT, CDR2 YNNKEL (reference sequence). The CDR3 reads CASSPRGSSYEQYF. CDR3 sequence (DNA): TGTGCCAGCAGCCCGAGGGGTTCCTCCTACGAGCAGTACTTC.

This clone was seen once. The V call is TRBV3-1 (or the pseudogene TRBV3-2), the J call TRBJ2-3; TRBD2 matches 15 bases. The CDR3 contains 19 residues. Trimming removed 0 bases from V and 5 bases from J; junction bases left unmatched: 9. Germline V gene data show CDR1 as LGHDT and CDR2 as YNNKEL (reference sequence). CDR3 DNA: TGTGCCAGCAGCCAAGAATACGGACTAGCGGGAGGGCCAGGAGATACGCAGTATTTT. It yields the protein CASSQEYGLAGGPGDTQYF.

The rearrangement links TRBV7-9 to TRBJ2-2; 9 positions match TRBD1. CDR1 is SEHNR, CDR2 FQNEAQ, per germline (reference sequence). This CDR3 contains 15 residues. V lost 5 bases and J lost 5; bases outside the gene matches: 6. CDR3 nucleotides: TGTGCCAGCAGCCCACAGGGGGCCGGTACCGGGGAGCTGTTTTTT. Its protein product is CASSPQGAGTGELFF.

The CDR3 spells CATSRPDQPQHF. DNA of the CDR3: TGTGCCACCAGCAGACCCGATCAGCCCCAGCATTTT. The V call is TRBV15, the J call TRBJ1-5; D is unclear. V lost 2 bases to trimming and J lost 5 bases, with 4 bases between them. The CDR3 has 12 amino acids. Germline-derived CDR1 and CDR2 are LNHNV and YYDKDF (reference sequence). Looking up the rest from reference TRBV15 and TRBJ1-5 gives the full variable domain: DAMVIQNPRYQVTQFGKPVTLSCSQTLNHNVMYWYQQKSSQAPKLLFHYYDKDFNNEADTPDNFQSRRPNTSFCFLDIRSPGLGDTAMYLCATSRPDQPQHFGDGTRLSIL.

The V and J genes are TRBV6-5 and TRBJ2-1; D assignment may be TRBD1 or TRBD2 (5 bases each). Germline loops: CDR1 MNHEY, CDR2 SVGAGI. The CDR3 loop spans 16 amino acids. The germline V and J ends were trimmed by 2 bases and 0 bases, with 11 bases remaining between them. For the CDR3, the DNA is TGTGCCAGCAGTTACCCGAGGGGCGGCTCCTACAATGAGCAGTTCTTC. This gives the protein CASSYPRGGSYNEQFF.

This chain links TRBV4-1 with TRBJ1-4, with a tentative D call TRBD1 (5 bases). This CDR3 comprises 17 residues. CDR1 is MGHRA, CDR2 YSYEKL, per germline. The V end lost 1 base, the J end lost 7 bases, and 19 bases lay between the germline ends. DNA for the CDR3: TGCGCCAGCAGCCAAGGCTTAAAGGGGAAGGGAATTGAAAAACTGTTTTTT. Translating it yields CASSQGLKGKGIEKLFF.

The V call is TRBV6-2 or TRBV6-3, the J call TRBJ2-3; D gene ambiguous. Germline V gene data show CDR1 as MNHEY and CDR2 as SVGEGT. This CDR3 is 12 amino acids long. Deletions cut 5 bases from V and 4 bases from J, with 7 bases between. Here the CDR3 reads CASSPRADTQYF. DNA of the CDR3: TGTGCCAGCAGTCCCCGGGCAGATACGCAGTATTTT.

The rearrangement joins TRBV3-1 (or the pseudogene TRBV3-2) to TRBJ2-1; unclear D gene. CDR3 size: 16 residues. V lost 3 bases, J lost 0 bases, and 12 bases lay in between. Germline V gene sequence: CDR1 LGHDT, CDR2 YNNKEL (reference sequence). CDR3 amino acids: CASSHSGPSSYNEQFF. The CDR3 bases are TGTGCCAGCAGCCATTCAGGTCCAAGCTCCTACAATGAGCAGTTCTTC.

The chain links TRBV7-3 to TRBJ2-2; 7 bases fit TRBD2. In germline, CDR1 is SGHTA, CDR2 FQGTGA. Trimming removed 5 bases from V and 2 bases from J; junction bases left unmatched: 8. The CDR3 has 16 residues. The CDR3 here is CASSPGLAVNTGELFF. The CDR3 DNA reads TGTGCCAGCAGCCCGGGGCTAGCGGTAAACACCGGGGAGCTGTTTTTT.

The chain links TRBV6-5 to TRBJ2-7; maybe TRBD1 (6 bases). The CDR3 totals 13 residues. V was clipped by 6 bases and J by 7 bases, with 16 bases between them. Germline V gene data show CDR1 as MNHEY and CDR2 as SVGAGI. Here the CDR3 reads CASSLTGREEQYF. The DNA for the CDR3 is TGTGCCAGCAGCTTAACAGGGAGAGAAGAGCAGTACTTC.

The chain uses TRBV18 and TRBJ2-1, with D hard to call. The germline V gene has CDR1 KGHSH and CDR2 LQKENI. The length of the CDR3 is 12 residues. The V and J ends lost 2 bases and 4 bases respectively, with 3 bases between them. The CDR3 DNA is TGTGCCAGCTCACCAGTTTACAATGAGCAGTTCTTC. Residues: CASSPVYNEQFF.

This rearrangement joins TRBV29-1 to TRBJ1-2; D is possibly TRBD1 (6 bases). The V end was cut by 7 bases, the J end by 2 bases, with 17 bases between. The CDR3 is 14 residues long. The germline CDR1 and CDR2 sequences are SQVTM and ANQGSEA. The CDR3 bases are TGCAGCGACTACTCGACAGGACTAAACTATGGCTACACCTTC. Translating it yields CSDYSTGLNYGYTF. The full variable domain, completed using reference TRBV29-1 and TRBJ1-2, is SAVISQKPSRDICQRGTSLTIQCQVDSQVTMMFWYRQQPGQSLTLIATANQGSEATYESGFVIDKFPISRPNLTFSTLTVSNMSPEDSSIYLCSDYSTGLNYGYTFGSGTRLTVV.

The chain joins TRBV13 to TRBJ1-2; TRBD1 aligns across 9 bases. The junction had 3 bases not matched to a gene; V was cut back by 3 bases and J by 4 bases. The length of the CDR3 is 14 residues. Germline loops: CDR1 PRHDT, CDR2 FYEKMQ (reference sequence). CDR3 coding DNA: TGTGCCAGCAGCTTGGGACAGGGATTCTATGGCTACACCTTC. Protein product: CASSLGQGFYGYTF.

In its sample, this clone was seen a few times. The rearrangement links TRBV5-1 to TRBJ2-5, with D perhaps matching TRBD1 (5 bases). The CDR3 length is 14 residues. CDR1 is SGHRS, CDR2 YFSETQ, per germline. V lost 0 bases, J lost 1 base, and 7 bases lay in between. CDR3 sequence: CASSLVTAQETQYF. As DNA, the CDR3 is TGCGCCAGCAGCTTGGTGACAGCCCAAGAGACCCAGTACTTC.

Written as DNA, the CDR3 is TGTGCCAGTAAAGGAGTGGCACAGCTTAATGAAAAACTGTTTTTT. Translated: CASKGVAQLNEKLFF. V gene TRBV19 combines with J gene TRBJ1-4; D is uncertain. Germline-derived CDR1 and CDR2 are LNHDA and SQIVND (reference sequence). V lost 7 bases and J lost 4, with 16 bases in between. This CDR3 contains 15 residues.

The chain is built from TRBV5-4 and TRBJ1-2; D is undetermined. Germline V gene lookup returns CDR1 SGHNT and CDR2 YYREEE (reference sequence). V was clipped by 4 bases and J by 7 bases, with 20 bases between them. The CDR3 sequence is 15 residues long. The CDR3 is CASSLDLGVALGYTF. The CDR3 coding sequence is TGTGCCAGCAGCCTAGACCTCGGAGTCGCCCTTGGCTACACCTTC.

V is TRBV11-2 and J is TRBJ1-1; D not certain. CDR3 length equals 15 residues. Germline CDR1 and CDR2: SGHAT and FQNNGV. Trimming pared 4 bases from V and 4 bases from J, leaving 16 bases between. The CDR3 nucleotides read TGTGCCAGCAGCTCTCCCTTCGTGGGGAGCACTGAAGCTTTCTTT. Residues: CASSSPFVGSTEAFF.

This chain links TRBV7-8 with TRBJ2-2; D not certain. Per germline, CDR1 SGHVS and CDR2 FQNEAQ. Trimming shortened V by 5 bases and J by 6 bases, and 16 bases separated the two germline ends. The CDR3 covers 15 residues. The CDR3: CASSPGSFRAGELFF. As DNA, the CDR3 is TGTGCCAGCAGCCCCGGGTCCTTTAGGGCCGGGGAGCTGTTTTTT.

The CDR3 region is CASSLRGGNQPQHF. The CDR3 DNA reads as TGTGCCAGCAGCCTTAGAGGAGGCAATCAGCCCCAGCATTTT. This chain links TRBV27 with TRBJ1-5; D gene ambiguous. With 6 bases removed from V and 2 bases from J, the gap between germline ends came to 11 bases. The CDR3 contains 14 residues. In germline, CDR1 is MNHEY, CDR2 SMNVEV (reference sequence).

The genes are TRBV5-5 and TRBJ1-1; tentative D call: TRBD1 (6 bases). The CDR3 totals 16 residues. CDR1 and CDR2 (germline): SGHKS, YYEKEE (reference sequence). Trimming removed 1 base from V and 2 bases from J, with 15 bases in between. CDR3 nucleotides: TGTGCCAGCAGCTTGTTGGGGGGGGCCCCCAACACTGAAGCTTTCTTT. Translating gives CASSLLGGAPNTEAFF.

This clone was observed once. V is TRBV3-1 (or the pseudogene TRBV3-2) and J is TRBJ1-2, with D maybe TRBD1 (5 bases). Germline V gene lookup returns CDR1 LGHDT and CDR2 YNNKEL (reference sequence). This CDR3 spans 17 amino acids. V lost 2 bases and J lost 1, with 17 bases in between. The CDR3, as DNA: TGTGCCAGCAGCCAATTTTCGGGACGGCGGGATAACTATGGCTACACCTTC. Residues: CASSQFSGRRDNYGYTF.

The chain carries TRBV5-1 and TRBJ1-5; D is unresolved. V was clipped by 4 bases and J by 4 bases, with 9 bases between them. The CDR3 runs 13 residues. Germline CDR1 SGHRS, CDR2 YFSETQ. The CDR3: CASSPDGNQPQHF. The CDR3, as DNA: TGCGCCAGCAGCCCGGACGGGAATCAGCCCCAGCATTTT.

The V and J genes are TRBV6-2 or TRBV6-3 and TRBJ2-1, with D possibly matching TRBD1 (5 bases). This CDR3 contains 13 residues. The germline V gene encodes CDR1 MNHEY and CDR2 SVGEGT. V lost 6 bases, J lost 9 bases, and 15 bases lay in between. This CDR3 reads CASSLDSPSEQFF. DNA for the CDR3: TGTGCCAGCAGCCTCGACAGTCCCAGTGAGCAGTTCTTC.

The V gene is TRBV5-1, the J gene TRBJ1-4; 9 bases fit TRBD1. CDR1 is SGHRS, CDR2 YFSETQ, per germline. The ends lost 4 bases at V and 7 bases at J; junction bases unmatched: 5. This CDR3 has 14 residues. For the CDR3, the DNA is TGCGCCAGCAGCCCGGGACAGGGTATTGAAAAACTGTTTTTT. Amino acid sequence: CASSPGQGIEKLFF.

The chain recombines TRBV9 with TRBJ1-6, with D possibly being TRBD1 (5 bases). Trimming took off 0 bases at V and 11 bases at J, with 12 bases between the two ends. The CDR3 is made up of 14 amino acids. Germline CDR1 reads SGDLS; CDR2 reads YYNGEE. The CDR3 reads CASSVEGAGAPLHF. CDR3 DNA sequence: TGTGCCAGCAGCGTAGAGGGAGCGGGGGCACCCCTCCACTTT.

The chain couples TRBV7-9 to TRBJ1-4; 8 bases line up with TRBD1. Germline V gene data show CDR1 as SEHNR and CDR2 as FQNEAQ (reference sequence). This CDR3 is 17 amino acids long. J was trimmed by 0 bases and V by 4 bases; bases with no gene match: 7. CDR3 coding DNA: TGTGCCAGCAGCTCGTGGGGACAGGATGCAACTAATGAAAAACTGTTTTTT. Its translation is CASSSWGQDATNEKLFF.

This chain uses TRBV30 with TRBJ1-6; D remains ambiguous. Looked up from germline, CDR1 is GTSNPN and CDR2 is SVGIG (reference sequence). Trimming took 2 bases from V and 7 from J, leaving 6 bases between them. The CDR3 runs to 12 residues. CDR3 loop: CAWSPGNSPLHF. The CDR3 DNA sequence: TGTGCCTGGAGTCCGGGGAATTCACCCCTCCACTTT. Variable domain in full (rest from reference TRBV30 and TRBJ1-6): SQTIHQWPATLVQPVGSPLSLECTVEGTSNPNLYWYRQAAGRGLQLLFYSVGIGQISSEVPQNLSASRPQDRQFILSSKKLLLSDSGFYLCAWSPGNSPLHFGNGTRLTVT.

The genes are TRBV18 and TRBJ1-5; 9 nucleotides match TRBD1. Germline V gene data show CDR1 as KGHSH and CDR2 as LQKENI. The J segment lost 6 bases and the V segment lost 3 bases, leaving 6 bases of the junction unmatched. CDR3 length equals 15 residues. The CDR3 sequence is CASSPGQGGGQPQHF. In DNA form, the CDR3 reads TGTGCCAGCTCACCGGGACAGGGCGGGGGTCAGCCCCAGCATTTT.

The chain joins TRBV11-1 to TRBJ2-7; D ambiguous. Germline V CDR1 and CDR2: SGHAT, FQDESV (reference sequence). The CDR3 totals 13 residues. Deletions cut 1 base from V and 5 bases from J, with 9 bases between. CDR3 in amino acids: CASSLGLQDEQYF. The CDR3 DNA follows: TGTGCCAGCAGCTTAGGCCTTCAGGACGAGCAGTACTTC.

The chain links TRBV15 to TRBJ2-4, with TRBD2 matching over 11 bases. With 0 bases clipped from V and 7 bases from J, the junction kept 8 bases outside the gene matches. The CDR3 loop spans 17 amino acids. Germline loops: CDR1 LNHNV, CDR2 YYDKDF (reference sequence). The CDR3 reads CATSREGGSGGANIQYF. The DNA for the CDR3 is TGTGCCACCAGCAGAGAGGGTGGTAGCGGGGGGGCGAACATTCAGTACTTC.

V is TRBV3-1 (or the pseudogene TRBV3-2) and J is TRBJ2-5, with 15 bases that match TRBD2. The germline V gene encodes CDR1 LGHDT and CDR2 YNNKEL (reference sequence). V shed 4 bases and J 11 bases; nucleotides not matched to a gene: 8. The CDR3 has 15 residues. CDR3 region: CASSPPGLAGGGQYF. For the CDR3, the DNA is TGTGCCAGCAGCCCCCCGGGACTAGCGGGAGGAGGACAGTACTTC.